Sequencing of this TCR beta chain was carried out in a study of blood T cells in healthy people across ages. The use of a sample-barcoded 5' primer and a J-beta primer mix characterized a second PCR of about 6 to 12 cycles. TCRdb analysed the 5' RACE reads with MiXCR anew, one entry per CDR3 protein. The table records around 2 million distinct CDR3 sequences, approximately 39% of them present only once. Whole-study findings and limits: Per million T cells, TCR beta diversity dropped about linearly as age rose. CMV status of donors was not determined, possibly confounding expanded clonotype changes.

The CDR3 loop spans 15 amino acids. Germline CDR1 and CDR2: MNHEY and SVGAGI. This clonotype was counted a single time. Its specificity is not known. The junction shows a germline mismatch at one end, possibly a read error. Each donor gave around 9.6 milliliters of peripheral blood. What was sequenced was blood. This receptor was obtained from a human donor in good health. This chain connects TRBV6-5 to TRBJ1-1, with 8 bases identical to TRBD1. CDR3 protein: CPSRKTGAGGTEAFF. The CDR3 bases are TGTCCCAGCAGAAAGACAGGGGCGGGTGGCACTGAAGCTTTCTTT.